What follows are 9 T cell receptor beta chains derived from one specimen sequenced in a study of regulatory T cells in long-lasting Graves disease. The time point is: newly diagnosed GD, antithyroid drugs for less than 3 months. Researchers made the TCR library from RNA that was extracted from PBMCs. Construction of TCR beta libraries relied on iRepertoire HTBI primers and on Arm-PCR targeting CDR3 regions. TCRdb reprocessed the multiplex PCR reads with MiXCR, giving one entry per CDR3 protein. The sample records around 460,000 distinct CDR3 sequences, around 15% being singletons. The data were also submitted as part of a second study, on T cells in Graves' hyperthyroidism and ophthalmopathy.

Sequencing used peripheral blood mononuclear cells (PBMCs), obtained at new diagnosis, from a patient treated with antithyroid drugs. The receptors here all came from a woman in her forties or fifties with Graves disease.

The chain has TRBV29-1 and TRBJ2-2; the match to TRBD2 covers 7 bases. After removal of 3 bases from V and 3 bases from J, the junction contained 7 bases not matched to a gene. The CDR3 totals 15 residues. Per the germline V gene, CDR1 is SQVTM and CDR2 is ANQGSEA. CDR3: CSVERPAGDTGELFF. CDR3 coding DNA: TGCAGCGTTGAGAGGCCGGCGGGAGACACCGGGGAGCTGTTTTTT.

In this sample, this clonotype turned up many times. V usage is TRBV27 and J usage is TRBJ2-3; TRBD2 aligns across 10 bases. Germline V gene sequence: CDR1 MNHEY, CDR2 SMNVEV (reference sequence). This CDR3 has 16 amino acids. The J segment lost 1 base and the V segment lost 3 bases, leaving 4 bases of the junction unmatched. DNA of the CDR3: TGTGCCAGCAGTTTTCTAGCGGGAGTAGGCACAGATACGCAGTATTTT. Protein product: CASSFLAGVGTDTQYF.

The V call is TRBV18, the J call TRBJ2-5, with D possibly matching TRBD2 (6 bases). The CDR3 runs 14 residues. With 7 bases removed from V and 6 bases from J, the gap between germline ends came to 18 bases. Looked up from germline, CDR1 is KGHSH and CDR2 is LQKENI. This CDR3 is CASCTGLARQTQYF. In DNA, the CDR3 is TGTGCCAGCTGTACGGGACTGGCGCGACAGACCCAGTACTTC.

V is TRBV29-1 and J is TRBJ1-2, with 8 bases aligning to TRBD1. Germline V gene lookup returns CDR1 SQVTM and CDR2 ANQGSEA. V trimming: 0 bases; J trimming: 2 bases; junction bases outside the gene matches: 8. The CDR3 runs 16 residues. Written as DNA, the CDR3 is TGCAGCGTTGAAGATGGCGGACAGGGATGGAACTATGGCTACACCTTC. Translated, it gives CSVEDGGQGWNYGYTF.

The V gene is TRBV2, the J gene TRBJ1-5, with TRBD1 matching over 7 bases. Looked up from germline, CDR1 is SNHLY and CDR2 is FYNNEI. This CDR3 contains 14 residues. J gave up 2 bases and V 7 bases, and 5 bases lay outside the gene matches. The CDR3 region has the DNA TGTGCCAGCAATGGACAGGTTGGCAATCAGCCCCAGCATTTT. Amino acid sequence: CASNGQVGNQPQHF.

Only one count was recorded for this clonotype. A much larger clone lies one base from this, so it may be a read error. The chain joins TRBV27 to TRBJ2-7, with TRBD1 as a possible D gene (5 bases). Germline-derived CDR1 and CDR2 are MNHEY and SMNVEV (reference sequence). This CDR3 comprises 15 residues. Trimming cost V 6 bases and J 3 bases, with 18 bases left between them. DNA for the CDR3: TGTGCCAGCAGATGCAGGGCAAACAGAATCTACGAGCAGTACTTC. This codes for CASRCRANRIYEQYF.

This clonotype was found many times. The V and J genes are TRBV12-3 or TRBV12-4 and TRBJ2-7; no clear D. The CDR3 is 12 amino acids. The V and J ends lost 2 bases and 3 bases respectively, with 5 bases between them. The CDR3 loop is CASSLMLYEQYF. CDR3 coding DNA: TGTGCCAGCAGTTTAATGCTCTACGAGCAGTACTTC.

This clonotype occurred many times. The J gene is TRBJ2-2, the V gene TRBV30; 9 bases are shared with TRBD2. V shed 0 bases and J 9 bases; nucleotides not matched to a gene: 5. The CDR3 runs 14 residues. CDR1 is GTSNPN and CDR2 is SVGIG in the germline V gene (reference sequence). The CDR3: CAWSVLGLARELFF. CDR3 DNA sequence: TGTGCCTGGAGTGTACTGGGACTAGCCAGGGAGCTGTTTTTT.

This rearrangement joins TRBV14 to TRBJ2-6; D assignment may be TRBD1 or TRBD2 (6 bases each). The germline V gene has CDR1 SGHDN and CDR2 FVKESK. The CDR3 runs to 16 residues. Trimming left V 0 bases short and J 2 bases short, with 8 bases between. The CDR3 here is CASSQDRGPGANVLTF. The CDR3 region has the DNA TGTGCCAGCAGCCAAGATCGGGGGCCTGGGGCCAACGTCCTGACTTTC.